The clone carrying this T cell receptor beta chain was seen at least ten times. Its cognate antigen is unknown. These data originate in a study of early T cells in non-severe SARS-CoV-2 infection. Background on the study: Unpaired chains resulted from sequencing bulk RNA of unsorted whole blood.

Germline assignment: CDR1 SGHVS and CDR2 FNYEAQ. This CDR3 spans 16 amino acids. V lost 6 bases and J lost 4; bases outside the gene matches: 12. Findings of the study overall: The study's VDJdb matching favored anti-spike CD8 responses and missed private and CD4 specificities.

Individually, cDNA molecules had unique molecular identifiers attached to them. TCRdb reprocessed the 5' RACE reads via MiXCR and lists one record per CDR3 protein. The sample lists some 30,000 distinct CDR3 sequences; around 4.4% were seen once. The chain couples TRBV7-6 to TRBJ1-1, with 9 bases lining up with TRBD1. The clonotype originates from an adult who was a healthcare worker with PCR-confirmed SARS-CoV-2 infection or an uninfected control (not recorded which). The sequenced material came from whole blood. The CDR3 DNA sequence: TGTGCCAGCAGACAGACAGGGGGAACCCCTGGCACTGAAGCTTTCTTT. It translates to CASRQTGGTPGTEAFF.